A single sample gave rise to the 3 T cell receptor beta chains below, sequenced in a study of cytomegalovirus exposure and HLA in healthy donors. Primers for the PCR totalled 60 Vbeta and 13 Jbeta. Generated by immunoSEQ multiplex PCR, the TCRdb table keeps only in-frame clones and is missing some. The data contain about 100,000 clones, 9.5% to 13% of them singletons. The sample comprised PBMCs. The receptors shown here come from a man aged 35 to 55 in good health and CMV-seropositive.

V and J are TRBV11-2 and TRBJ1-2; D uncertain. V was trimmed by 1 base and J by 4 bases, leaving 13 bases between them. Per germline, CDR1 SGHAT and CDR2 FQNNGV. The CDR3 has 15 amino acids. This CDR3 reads CASSLAEHSSYGYTF. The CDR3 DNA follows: TGTGCCAGCAGCTTAGCAGAACACAGTTCCTATGGCTACACCTTC.

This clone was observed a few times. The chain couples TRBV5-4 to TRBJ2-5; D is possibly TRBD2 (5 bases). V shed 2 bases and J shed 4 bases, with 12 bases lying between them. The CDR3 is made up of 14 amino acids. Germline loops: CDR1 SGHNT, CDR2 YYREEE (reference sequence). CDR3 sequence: CASSFRVAGETQYF. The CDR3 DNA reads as TGTGCCAGCAGCTTTCGGGTTGCGGGAGAGACCCAGTACTTC.

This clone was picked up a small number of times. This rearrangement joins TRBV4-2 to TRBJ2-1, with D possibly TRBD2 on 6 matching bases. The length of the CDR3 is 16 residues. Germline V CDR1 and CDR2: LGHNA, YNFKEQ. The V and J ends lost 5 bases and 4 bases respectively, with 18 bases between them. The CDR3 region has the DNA TGTGCCAGCAGCTTCGCGCGGGACGAGGATTACAATGAGCAGTTCTTC. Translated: CASSFARDEDYNEQFF.